This passage covers 21 T cell receptor beta chains from one sample sequenced in a study of control samples from healthy donors and cancer patients (dated by TCRdb to 2020 to 2022). The library came from the immunoSEQ multiplex PCR assay. Not all clones reach the TCRdb copy of this immuneACCESS table, which keeps in-frame sequences only. Checked studies attribute under half of the gap to unresolved V genes and leave the rest unexplained. The sample includes about 130,000 clones, with roughly 91% observed a single time. The ten top clones hold more than 6.5% of the sample. The sequencing sample was made of PBMCs. These receptors came from a man in his forties or fifties with head and neck cancer.

The J gene is TRBJ2-1, the V gene TRBV10-3; D not certain. The CDR3 spans 12 residues. With 3 bases removed from V and 3 bases from J, the gap between germline ends came to 3 bases. CDR1 and CDR2 (germline): ENHRY, SYGVKD. The CDR3 DNA is TGTGCCATCAGTGATGTCTACAATGAGCAGTTCTTC. This translates into CAISDVYNEQFF.

The V gene is TRBV27, the J gene TRBJ1-2; 8 bases agree with TRBD1. After removal of 5 bases from V and 2 bases from J, the junction contained 7 bases not matched to a gene. Germline V lookup: CDR1 MNHEY, CDR2 SMNVEV (reference sequence). The CDR3 runs to 15 residues. In nucleotides, the CDR3 is TGTGCCAGCAGTCTACAGTCAGGGGGCAACTATGGCTACACCTTC. It encodes CASSLQSGGNYGYTF.

This clone was counted once. This chain connects TRBV28 to TRBJ1-4, with TRBD1 as a possible D gene (6 bases). V lost 3 bases and J lost 4, with 21 bases in between. Germline assignment: CDR1 MDHEN and CDR2 SYDVKM. This CDR3 region has 18 residues. CDR3 sequence: CASSFLGGDTGSNEKLFF. CDR3 in DNA: TGTGCCAGCAGTTTTTTGGGAGGGGACACAGGGAGTAATGAAAAACTGTTTTTT.

The V gene is TRBV28, the J gene TRBJ2-7, with D perhaps TRBD1 or TRBD2 (5 bases each). Germline assignment: CDR1 MDHEN and CDR2 SYDVKM. This CDR3 is built from 15 residues. V lost 6 bases and J lost 7, with 22 bases in between. The CDR3, as DNA: TGTGCCAGCAGCACCCCGATCGGGGCTCGGGCAGAGCAGTACTTC. Protein product: CASSTPIGARAEQYF. The whole variable domain, remainder taken from reference TRBV28 and TRBJ2-7, is DVKVTQSSRYLVKRTGEKVFLECVQDMDHENMFWYRQDPGLGLRLIYFSYDVKMKEKGDIPEGYSVSREKKERFSLILESASTNQTSMYLCASSTPIGARAEQYFGPGTRLTVT.

This sequence joins TRBV10-3 and TRBJ2-5; 11 bases align to TRBD2. The CDR3 loop spans 15 amino acids. V dropped 5 bases and J dropped 4; count of bases not matched to a gene: 6. Germline-derived CDR1 and CDR2 are ENHRY and SYGVKD. This chain's CDR3 is CAISLSGRAGETQYF. DNA for the CDR3: TGTGCCATCAGTCTTAGCGGGAGGGCCGGAGAGACCCAGTACTTC.

This clone was seen a single time. The rearrangement joins TRBV3-1 (or the pseudogene TRBV3-2) to TRBJ1-5; perhaps TRBD1 as D (5 bases). The CDR3 is made up of 16 amino acids. CDR1 LGHDT and CDR2 YNNKEL come from the germline V gene (reference sequence). Trimming cost V 1 base and J 3 bases, with 13 bases left between them. CDR3 loop: CASSQGLGAHNQPQHF. The CDR3, as DNA: TGTGCCAGCAGCCAAGGTCTAGGGGCCCACAATCAGCCCCAGCATTTT.

The rearrangement links TRBV10-3 to TRBJ1-1; D perhaps matches TRBD1 (5 bases). V lost 7 bases and J 0 bases, leaving 18 bases between the germline ends. CDR1 and CDR2 from the germline V gene are ENHRY and SYGVKD. The CDR3 length is 16 residues. The CDR3 region has the DNA TGTGCCATCATGTCGGGACGAGACTTTATGAACACTGAAGCTTTCTTT. This encodes CAIMSGRDFMNTEAFF.

The J gene is TRBJ1-2, the V gene TRBV18; 12 nucleotides match TRBD1. Germline loops: CDR1 KGHSH, CDR2 LQKENI. The ends lost 3 bases at V and 4 bases at J; junction bases unmatched: 0. The CDR3 is made up of 14 amino acids. CDR3 in amino acids: CASSPGQGAYGYTF. In DNA, the CDR3 is TGTGCCAGCTCACCGGGACAGGGGGCCTATGGCTACACCTTC.

The rearrangement links TRBV13 to TRBJ1-1, with a weak D call TRBD1 (5 bases). This CDR3 has 17 amino acids. V lost 4 bases and J 4 bases, leaving 22 bases between the germline ends. The germline CDR1 and CDR2 sequences are PRHDT and FYEKMQ (reference sequence). CDR3 sequence: CASSSHLAGSLSTEAFF. The CDR3 region has the DNA TGTGCCAGCAGCTCCCACCTGGCAGGGAGTTTAAGCACTGAAGCTTTCTTT.

This clone was seen just once. The CDR3 DNA is TGTGCCAGCAGCTTCCCGACTAACTATGGCTACACCTTC. It is translated as CASSFPTNYGYTF. V usage is TRBV7-9 and J usage is TRBJ1-2; D gene unclear. V lost 3 bases to trimming and J lost 0 bases, with 5 bases between them. The germline CDR1 and CDR2 sequences are SEHNR and FQNEAQ (reference sequence). This CDR3 is built from 13 residues.

V and J are TRBV5-5 and TRBJ2-7, with 11 bases aligning to TRBD1. V shed 1 base, J shed 5 bases, and the junction held 5 bases outside the gene matches. The CDR3 has 15 residues. The germline V gene encodes CDR1 SGHKS and CDR2 YYEKEE (reference sequence). The CDR3 region is CASSLYGTGGDEQYF. In nucleotides, the CDR3 is TGTGCCAGCAGCTTGTACGGGACAGGGGGTGACGAGCAGTACTTC. The full variable domain, rest sourced from reference TRBV5-5 and TRBJ2-7, is DAGVTQSPTHLIKTRGQQVTLRCSPISGHKSVSWYQQVLGQGPQFIFQYYEKEERGRGNFPDRFSARQFPNYSSELNVNALLLGDSALYLCASSLYGTGGDEQYFGPGTRLTVT.

The rearrangement links TRBV7-5 to TRBJ2-6; the tabulated D call, TRBD2, remains unverified against the DNA. TRBV7-5 is reported as a pseudogene. The CDR3 length is 16 residues. The DNA for the CDR3 is TGTGTCAGAAGCTTAGGCGTAAACGCTGGGGCCAACGTCCTGACTTTC. Translation: CVRSLGVNAGANVLTF.

This clone showed up just once. The V gene is TRBV4-1, the J gene TRBJ1-4; D unclear. Germline V gives CDR1 MGHRA, CDR2 YSYEKL. The CDR3 runs to 13 residues. The V and J ends lost 4 bases and 8 bases respectively, with 11 bases between them. CDR3 bases: TGCGCCAGCAGCCGGTGGATCGCCGAAAAACTGTTTTTT. As protein: CASSRWIAEKLFF.

The chain carries TRBV27 and TRBJ2-7, with 16 bases that match TRBD2. The V segment lost 2 bases and the J segment 7 bases; nucleotides outside the gene matches: 8. This CDR3 region has 17 residues. Germline V CDR1 and CDR2: MNHEY, SMNVEV (reference sequence). The CDR3: CASSLRGTSGRAGEQYF. The CDR3 coding sequence is TGTGCCAGCAGTTTACGCGGGACTAGCGGGAGGGCCGGGGAGCAGTACTTC.

CDR3 region: CSAPTRTGANTEAFF. CDR3 nucleotides: TGCAGCGCCCCTACTCGGACAGGGGCGAACACTGAAGCTTTCTTT. The V gene is TRBV29-1, the J gene TRBJ1-1; TRBD1 aligns across 9 bases. With V trimmed by 7 bases and J by 1 base, 10 bases remained unmatched. The CDR3 consists of 15 residues. CDR1 and CDR2 from the germline V gene are SQVTM and ANQGSEA.

The chain is built from TRBV15 and TRBJ2-1; 10 positions agree with TRBD1. The V and J ends lost 0 bases and 5 bases, in that order; junction bases with no gene match: 7. Germline V CDR1 and CDR2: LNHNV, YYDKDF (reference sequence). The CDR3 consists of 17 residues. This chain's CDR3 is CATSRDRGTGVNNEQFF. CDR3 bases: TGTGCCACCAGCAGAGATCGTGGGACAGGGGTAAACAATGAGCAGTTCTTC.

The chain combines TRBV28 with TRBJ2-2; TRBD2 matches 10 bases. Germline lookup yields CDR1 MDHEN and CDR2 SYDVKM. With 6 bases clipped from V and 4 bases from J, the junction kept 11 bases outside the gene matches. This CDR3 has 17 residues. Here the CDR3 DNA reads TGTGCCAGCAGGGAGCGGGAGGGCAAGGGCGGCACCGGGGAGCTGTTTTTT. It encodes CASREREGKGGTGELFF. The full variable domain, its missing parts supplied by reference TRBV28 and TRBJ2-2, is DVKVTQSSRYLVKRTGEKVFLECVQDMDHENMFWYRQDPGLGLRLIYFSYDVKMKEKGDIPEGYSVSREKKERFSLILESASTNQTSMYLCASREREGKGGTGELFFGEGSRLTVL.

This chain connects TRBV19 to TRBJ2-5, with 8 bases lining up with TRBD1. CDR1 and CDR2 (germline): LNHDA, SQIVND (reference sequence). CDR3 length: 13 amino acids. Trimming cost V 10 bases and J 4 bases; bases outside gene matches: 8. CDR3 protein: CATTQGVRETQYF. As DNA, the CDR3 is TGTGCCACCACACAGGGGGTAAGAGAGACCCAGTACTTC.

The rearrangement uses TRBV27 and TRBJ2-7; weak D call: TRBD1 (5 bases). There are 14 residues in the CDR3. Looked up from germline, CDR1 is MNHEY and CDR2 is SMNVEV (reference sequence). The V end was cut by 3 bases, the J end by 5 bases, with 14 bases between. CDR3 sequence: CASSLGPWHNEQYF. The CDR3, as DNA: TGTGCCAGCAGTTTGGGGCCCTGGCACAACGAGCAGTACTTC.

This clone came up once. V is TRBV18 and J is TRBJ2-6, with D possibly matching TRBD2 (6 bases). The CDR3 has 16 residues. The V end lost 3 bases, the J end lost 2 bases, and 11 bases lay between the germline ends. Germline assignment: CDR1 KGHSH and CDR2 LQKENI. The CDR3 reads CASSPRGGTGANVLTF. The CDR3 DNA reads as TGTGCCAGCTCACCTCGTGGGGGGACTGGGGCCAACGTCCTGACTTTC.

The chain joins TRBV6-5 to TRBJ2-7, with 7 bases aligning to TRBD1. This CDR3 has 15 residues. In germline, CDR1 is MNHEY, CDR2 SVGAGI. V lost 5 bases, J lost 3 bases, and 10 bases stayed unmatched. The CDR3, as DNA: TGTGCCAGCAGTCCAAGGACAGGAGGACTCTACGAGCAGTACTTC. This codes for CASSPRTGGLYEQYF.